The rows below give T cell receptor beta chains drawn from one sample of a study of cytomegalovirus exposure and HLA in healthy donors. Method: immunoSEQ multiplex PCR; TCRdb's copy keeps in-frame clones and lacks some. Seen here are under 200,000 clones, approximately 82% observed once, and the top ten hold about 1.8%. The sample was PBMCs. The receptor set was obtained from a woman aged 18-29 years in good health and CMV-seronegative. Each CDR3 is given with its conserved first and last residue. D genes are given only for firm matches. Expanded clones get a size class; other rows say once, few or many, or leave the size out.

TRBJ1-3,-,-,TRBV10-3,CAISEPSRNTIYF,TGTGCCATCAGTGAGCCGAGTAGAAACACCATATATTTT
TRBJ2-3,TRBD2,-,TRBV9,CASSVGGLAVSTDTQYF,TGTGCCAGCAGCGTAGGGGGACTAGCGGTAAGCACAGATACGCAGTATTTT
TRBJ2-7,TRBD2,-,TRBV13,CASSLTGTSGEQYF,TGTGCCAGCAGTTTGACCGGGACTAGCGGCGAGCAGTACTTC
TRBJ1-1,-,-,TRBV6-5,CASSYSRVMNTEAFF,TGTGCCAGCAGTTACTCCCGGGTGATGAACACTGAAGCTTTCTTT
TRBJ2-1,-,-,TRBV19,CASSIDSSGYNEQFF,TGTGCCAGTAGTATAGATAGCTCGGGGTACAATGAGCAGTTCTTC
TRBJ1-4,TRBD1,few,TRBV28,CASSLGTESNEKLFF,TGTGCCAGCAGTCTAGGGACAGAAAGTAATGAAAAACTGTTTTTT
TRBJ2-5,-,-,TRBV7-9,CASSVGGARETQYF,TGTGCCAGCAGCGTGGGGGGGGCCCGGGAGACCCAGTACTTC
TRBJ2-1,TRBD1,-,TRBV18,CASSPGTGAYNEQFF,TGTGCCAGCTCACCCGGGACAGGGGCCTACAATGAGCAGTTCTTC
TRBJ2-3,-,-,TRBV7-2,CASSLVETDTQYF,TGTGCCAGCAGCTTAGTAGAGACAGATACGCAGTATTTT
TRBJ1-3,-,-,TRBV11-3,CASGGSNTIYF,TGTGCCAGTGGGGGCTCGAACACCATATATTTT
TRBJ1-3,-,-,TRBV4-1,CASSTNVGSGNTIYF,TGCGCCAGCAGCACTAACGTCGGGTCTGGAAACACCATATATTTT
TRBJ2-3,TRBD2,-,TRBV19,CASSSSGSYTDTQYF,TGTGCCAGTAGTTCTAGCGGGAGTTACACAGATACGCAGTATTTT
TRBJ2-3,-,-,TRBV4-3,CASSQDPQRGTDTQYF,TGCGCCAGCAGCCAAGATCCCCAGCGGGGCACAGATACGCAGTATTTT
TRBJ1-4,-,-,TRBV23-1,CATRAEATNEKLFF,TGCGCCACCAGGGCGGAAGCAACTAATGAAAAACTGTTTTTT
TRBJ2-3,TRBD2,-,TRBV7-2,CASSNGLAADTQYF,TGTGCCAGCAGCAACGGTCTAGCGGCAGATACGCAGTATTTT
TRBJ1-2,-,-,TRBV6-6,CASSSRGDNYGYTF,TGTGCCAGCAGTTCCCGGGGAGATAACTATGGCTACACCTTC
TRBJ1-4,TRBD1,-,TRBV7-2,CASSLKGGEKLFF,TGTGCCAGCAGCTTAAAAGGGGGCGAAAAACTGTTTTTT
TRBJ2-1,TRBD1,-,TRBV7-2,CASSPMSGQGHLGFF,TGTGCCAGCAGCCCGATGTCGGGACAGGGGCACCTCGGGTTCTTC
TRBJ2-6,-,-,TRBV6-1,CASSELLGQIDSGANVLTF,TGTGCCAGCAGTGAACTTCTTGGTCAGATCGACTCTGGGGCCAACGTCCTGACTTTC
TRBJ2-3,-,-,TRBV27,CASKMDRVTDTQYF,TGTGCCAGCAAGATGGACAGAGTCACAGATACGCAGTATTTT
TRBJ2-3,TRBD2,-,TRBV6-1,CASSEASGKDTQYF,TGTGCCAGCAGTGAGGCTAGCGGGAAGGATACGCAGTATTTT
TRBJ2-1,TRBD2,-,TRBV25-1,CASSESGGTNEQFF,TGTGCCAGCAGTGAATCGGGAGGGACCAATGAGCAGTTCTTC
TRBJ2-1,TRBD2,-,TRBV19,CASRGYSSGSSGEQFF,TGTGCCAGTAGAGGGTATAGTAGCGGGAGTTCGGGTGAGCAGTTCTTC
TRBJ2-7,-,-,TRBV5-6,CASSFWEPRGQYF,TGTGCCAGCAGCTTCTGGGAACCCCGGGGGCAGTACTTC
TRBJ2-3,-,-,TRBV18,CASSPPVATDTQYF,TGTGCCAGCTCACCACCGGTAGCCACAGATACGCAGTATTTT
TRBJ2-3,-,-,TRBV5-8,CASSLFLGRDFPDTQYF,TGTGCCAGCAGCTTGTTCCTCGGCAGGGATTTTCCAGATACGCAGTATTTT
TRBJ2-2,-,-,TRBV7-2,CASSPQGTLNTGELFF,TGTGCCAGCAGCCCACAGGGAACCTTGAACACCGGGGAGCTGTTTTTT
TRBJ2-3,TRBD2,-,TRBV6-5,CASSYSVWEGTQYF,TGTGCCAGCAGTTACTCTGTGTGGGAGGGGACGCAGTATTTT
TRBJ1-2,TRBD1,-,TRBV5-6,CASSLFGQGRGYTF,TGTGCCAGCAGCTTATTTGGACAGGGACGCGGCTACACCTTC
TRBJ2-1,-,-,TRBV4-1,CASSQDPLDWNEQFF,TGCGCCAGCAGCCAAGATCCACTAGATTGGAATGAGCAGTTCTTC
TRBJ2-1,TRBD2,-,TRBV7-9,CASSLLPLAGGYSYNEQFF,TGTGCCAGCAGCTTACTTCCTCTAGCGGGGGGATACTCCTACAATGAGCAGTTCTTC
TRBJ1-5,TRBD1,-,TRBV2,CASSGQGAINQPQHF,TGTGCCAGTTCTGGACAGGGGGCCATCAATCAGCCCCAGCATTTT
TRBJ2-5,TRBD2,-,TRBV7-2,CASSFSGGRPQETQYF,TGTGCCAGCAGCTTTTCCGGCGGGAGGCCTCAAGAGACCCAGTACTTC
TRBJ2-3,TRBD2,once,TRBV7-9,CASSFILAGVTDTQYF,TGTGCCAGCAGCTTCATCCTAGCGGGAGTCACAGATACGCAGTATTTT
TRBJ2-3,-,-,TRBV11-2,CASSLDSGGPTDTQYF,TGTGCCAGCAGCTTAGATTCAGGGGGGCCCACAGATACGCAGTATTTT
TRBJ1-1,-,-,TRBV7-2,CASSLALGAFF,TGTGCCAGCAGCTTAGCCCTCGGAGCTTTCTTT
TRBJ2-2,TRBD2,-,TRBV18,CASSPFSTGRVTGELFF,TGTGCCAGCTCACCATTTTCGACGGGGAGGGTGACCGGGGAGCTGTTTTTT
TRBJ2-7,-,-,TRBV6-6,CASTCEQYF,TGTGCCAGCACCTGCGAGCAGTACTTC
TRBJ2-2,TRBD1,-,TRBV5-1,CASSLGVTGLYTGELFF,TGCGCCAGCAGCTTGGGGGTGACAGGGCTTTACACCGGGGAGCTGTTTTTT
TRBJ1-2,TRBD1,-,TRBV13,CASSHGQGRGYTF,TGTGCCAGCAGCCATGGACAGGGTCGTGGCTACACCTTC
TRBJ2-7,TRBD1,-,TRBV9,CASSLGQGAGEQYF,TGTGCCAGCAGCTTAGGACAGGGGGCAGGCGAGCAGTACTTC
TRBJ2-5,TRBD1,-,TRBV7-2,CASSQPRTGAGETQYF,TGTGCCAGCAGCCAACCTCGGACAGGGGCCGGGGAGACCCAGTACTTC
TRBJ1-5,-,-,TRBV30,CAWSGSLYQPQHF,TGTGCCTGGAGTGGTAGTTTGTATCAGCCCCAGCATTTT
TRBJ2-2,-,-,TRBV6-5,CASSYEAIGELFF,TGTGCCAGCAGTTACGAGGCTATCGGGGAGCTGTTTTTT
TRBJ2-3,TRBD2,-,TRBV19,CASSWNSAASGRDTQYF,TGTGCCAGTAGTTGGAATTCAGCGGCTAGCGGGAGGGATACGCAGTATTTT